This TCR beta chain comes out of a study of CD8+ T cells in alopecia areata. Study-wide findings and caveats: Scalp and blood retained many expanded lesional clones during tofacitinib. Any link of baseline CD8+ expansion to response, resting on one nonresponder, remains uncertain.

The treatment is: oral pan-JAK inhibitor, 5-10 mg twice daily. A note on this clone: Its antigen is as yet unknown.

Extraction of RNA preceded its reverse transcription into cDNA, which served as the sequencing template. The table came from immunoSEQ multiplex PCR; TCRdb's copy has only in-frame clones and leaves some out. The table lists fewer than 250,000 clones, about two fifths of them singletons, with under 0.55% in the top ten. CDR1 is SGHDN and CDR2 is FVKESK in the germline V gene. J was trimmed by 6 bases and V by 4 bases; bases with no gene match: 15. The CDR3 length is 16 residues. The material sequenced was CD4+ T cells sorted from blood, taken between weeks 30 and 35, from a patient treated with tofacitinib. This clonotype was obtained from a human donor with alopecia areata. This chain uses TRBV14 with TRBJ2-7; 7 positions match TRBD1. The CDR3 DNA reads TGTGCCAGCAGCCCAGACCTTGGACAGGTCTTGACCGAGCAGTACTTC. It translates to CASSPDLGQVLTEQYF.